These 9 T cell receptor beta chains were all obtained from the same sample, sequenced in a study of cytomegalovirus exposure and HLA in healthy donors. Primers included in the PCR were 60 Vbeta and 13 Jbeta primers. Sequencing used immunoSEQ multiplex PCR; TCRdb keeps in-frame clones, though not all of them. The repertoire holds roughly 81,000 clones, around four fifths seen once, with approximately 2% in the top ten. Sample: PBMCs. Source of these receptors: a boy between 10 and 17 years old in good health and CMV-seronegative.

This chain links TRBV10-3 with TRBJ2-3; no reliable D call. The germline gives CDR1 ENHRY, CDR2 SYGVKD. The CDR3 is 16 amino acids. Between the trimmed V and J ends, which lost 3 bases and 1 base, there was a span of 14 bases. CDR3: CAISDLSGFGTDTQYF. For the CDR3, the DNA is TGTGCCATCAGTGACCTTTCAGGATTCGGCACAGATACGCAGTATTTT.

The rearrangement joins TRBV27 to TRBJ1-1, with 12 nucleotides matching TRBD1. V was clipped by 3 bases and J by 7 bases; unmatched bases: 3. Germline V gives CDR1 MNHEY, CDR2 SMNVEV (reference sequence). CDR3 length equals 14 residues. The CDR3: CASSLGQGAIEAFF. CDR3 nucleotide sequence: TGTGCCAGCAGTTTGGGACAGGGGGCAATTGAAGCTTTCTTT.

The V gene is TRBV7-2, the J gene TRBJ1-2; 7 bases line up with TRBD1. CDR1 is SGHTA, CDR2 FQGNSA, per germline. CDR3 length: 16 amino acids. The junction had 9 bases not matched to a gene; V was cut back by 5 bases and J by 0 bases. The CDR3: CASSRDRVSTNYGYTF. The CDR3, as DNA: TGTGCCAGCAGCCGAGACAGGGTATCCACTAACTATGGCTACACCTTC.

The chain has TRBV30 and TRBJ1-1, with D possibly matching TRBD1 (6 bases). The CDR3 covers 13 residues. V was shortened by 3 bases and J by 1 base, with 9 bases between the two germline ends. Per the germline V gene, CDR1 is GTSNPN and CDR2 is SVGIG (reference sequence). In DNA form, the CDR3 reads TGTGCCTGGAGCGGACAGTCGAACACTGAAGCTTTCTTT. Encoded protein: CAWSGQSNTEAFF.

The J gene is TRBJ2-1, the V gene TRBV5-1; 8 nucleotides line up with TRBD1. Germline values: CDR1 SGHRS, CDR2 YFSETQ. The CDR3 is made up of 14 amino acids. The V gene end was trimmed by 4 bases and the J gene end by 8 bases; junction bases not matched to a gene: 8. This CDR3 is CASSPGQGIDEQFF. The DNA of the CDR3 is TGCGCCAGCAGCCCCGGACAGGGAATCGATGAGCAGTTCTTC. Full variable domain (remainder filled in from reference TRBV5-1 and TRBJ2-1): KAGVTQTPRYLIKTRGQQVTLSCSPISGHRSVSWYQQTPGQGLQFLFEYFSETQRNKGNFPGRFSGRQFSNSRSEMNVSTLELGDSALYLCASSPGQGIDEQFFGPGTRLTVL.

Note on this clone: A junction boundary mismatches the germline segment, possibly from a read error. The genes are TRBV7-9 and TRBJ2-5; 7 nucleotides align to TRBD1. Germline-derived CDR1 and CDR2 are SEHNR and FQNEAQ (reference sequence). This CDR3 region has 15 residues. CDR3 protein: CASSLRGQVQEIQYF. CDR3 in DNA: TGTGCCAGCAGCCTGAGAGGACAGGTTCAAGAGATCCAGTACTTC.

This rearrangement joins TRBV9 to TRBJ1-6; D call uncertain. The CDR3 totals 13 residues. Germline assignment: CDR1 SGDLS and CDR2 YYNGEE. Deletions cut 6 bases from V and 3 bases from J, with 7 bases between. The CDR3 here is CASTVDYNSPLHF. DNA of the CDR3: TGTGCCAGCACGGTCGACTATAATTCACCCCTCCACTTT.

The chain joins TRBV9 to TRBJ1-4; no clear D gene. This CDR3 is built from 16 residues. Trimming took off 4 bases at V and 0 bases at J, with 13 bases between the two ends. Germline V gives CDR1 SGDLS, CDR2 YYNGEE. The CDR3 region is CASSPSRRATNEKLFF. CDR3 bases: TGTGCCAGCAGCCCTAGTAGGAGGGCAACTAATGAAAAACTGTTTTTT.

The rearrangement links TRBV28 to TRBJ2-7; 7 bases are shared with TRBD2. Germline CDR1 reads MDHEN; CDR2 reads SYDVKM. V trimming: 7 bases; J trimming: 0 bases; junction bases outside the gene matches: 3. The CDR3 runs 13 residues. CDR3 sequence reads: CASIKRGSYEQYF. The CDR3 DNA follows: TGTGCCAGCATAAAGCGGGGCTCCTACGAGCAGTACTTC.